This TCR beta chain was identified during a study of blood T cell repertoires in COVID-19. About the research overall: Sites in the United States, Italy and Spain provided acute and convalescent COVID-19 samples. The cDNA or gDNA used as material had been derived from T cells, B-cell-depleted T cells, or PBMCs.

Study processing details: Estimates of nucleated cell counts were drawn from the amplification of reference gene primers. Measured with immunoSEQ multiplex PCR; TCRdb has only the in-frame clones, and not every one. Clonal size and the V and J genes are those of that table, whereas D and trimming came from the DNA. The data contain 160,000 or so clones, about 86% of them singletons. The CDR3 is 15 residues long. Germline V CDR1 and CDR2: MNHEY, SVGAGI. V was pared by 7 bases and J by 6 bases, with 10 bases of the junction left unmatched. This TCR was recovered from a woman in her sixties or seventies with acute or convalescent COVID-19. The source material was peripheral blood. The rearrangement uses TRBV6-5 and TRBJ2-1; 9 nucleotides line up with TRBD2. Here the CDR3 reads CASTRLSGGTNEQFF. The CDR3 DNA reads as TGTGCCAGCACCCGACTTAGCGGGGGAACCAATGAGCAGTTCTTC.